The 8 T cell receptor beta chains below were found in one sample sequenced in a study of CD4 T cells in relation to SARS-CoV-2 and coronaviruses. The data were produced by immunoSEQ multiplex PCR, yet TCRdb's version contains in-frame clones alone and is incomplete. The sample lists about 68,000 clones; over 90% were seen once. CD4+ T cells from unexposed donors were obtained before the COVID-19 pandemic (2011-2018). Sequenced material: naive CD4+ T cells from PBMCs. Stated subset: naive CD4+ T cells isolated by negative enrichment. All receptors derive from a human donor in good health.

This CDR3 is CASGRLAGEGDTQYF. The CDR3 coding sequence is TGTGCCAGCGGACGACTAGCGGGGGAGGGAGATACGCAGTATTTT. V is TRBV9 and J is TRBJ2-3; 12 positions match TRBD2. Germline V gives CDR1 SGDLS, CDR2 YYNGEE. CDR3 length: 15 amino acids. With 7 bases clipped from V and 5 bases from J, the junction kept 8 bases outside the gene matches. Looking up the rest from reference TRBV9 and TRBJ2-3 gives the full variable domain: DSGVTQTPKHLITATGQRVTLRCSPRSGDLSVYWYQQSLDQGLQFLIQYYNGEERAKGNILERFSAQQFPDLHSELNLSSLELGDSALYFCASGRLAGEGDTQYFGPGTRLTVL.

The chain carries TRBV21-1 and TRBJ2-5; the table's D call TRBD2 went unverified against the DNA. TRBV21-1 is labeled a pseudogene. This CDR3 contains 21 residues. The DNA of the CDR3 is TGTGCCAGCAGCAAAGCCTCCTTTGTAGTGCTAGCGGGGGGGGGTGAAGAGACCCAGTACTTC. Protein: CASSKASFVVLAGGGEETQYF.

The rearrangement uses TRBV6-2 or TRBV6-3 and TRBJ2-3; D unresolved. The CDR3 has 12 residues. Looked up from germline, CDR1 is MNHEY and CDR2 is SVGEGT. Trimming cost V 4 bases and J 1 base, with 3 bases left between them. In nucleotides, the CDR3 is TGTGCCAGCAGTTCCCGCACAGATACGCAGTATTTT. This gives the protein CASSSRTDTQYF.

The chain uses TRBV7-9 and TRBJ2-4, with a possible D match to TRBD2 (5 bases). The CDR3 spans 12 residues. Trimming took 2 bases from V and 10 from J, leaving 9 bases between them. Germline assignment: CDR1 SEHNR and CDR2 FQNEAQ (reference sequence). The CDR3 spells CASSLLGEIQYF. CDR3 DNA: TGTGCCAGCAGCTTACTTGGGGAGATTCAGTACTTC. Complete variable domain (other parts from reference TRBV7-9 and TRBJ2-4): DTGVSQNPRHKITKRGQNVTFRCDPISEHNRLYWYRQTLGQGPEFLTYFQNEAQLEKSRLLSDRFSAERPKGSFSTLEIQRTEQGDSAMYLCASSLLGEIQYFGAGTRLSVL.

The chain combines TRBV4-1 with TRBJ1-5; 7 bases are a match to TRBD1. The germline CDR1 and CDR2 sequences are MGHRA and YSYEKL. The V segment lost 0 bases and the J segment 9 bases; nucleotides outside the gene matches: 5. This CDR3 has 14 residues. CDR3 protein: CASSQERGPRPQHF. The CDR3 region has the DNA TGCGCCAGCAGCCAAGAAAGGGGGCCCCGGCCCCAGCATTTT.

J is TRBJ1-2 and V is TRBV7-2; possible D gene TRBD1, 6 bases. Per the germline V gene, CDR1 is SGHTA and CDR2 is FQGNSA. V shed 5 bases and J shed 4 bases, with 14 bases lying between them. CDR3 length equals 14 residues. The CDR3 sequence: CASSTQGQGYGYTF. CDR3 nucleotide sequence: TGTGCCAGCAGCACACAGGGACAAGGCTATGGCTACACCTTC.

The V gene is TRBV5-4, the J gene TRBJ2-5; 14 positions agree with TRBD2. V was pared by 4 bases and J by 1 base, with 3 bases of the junction left unmatched. This CDR3 region has 16 residues. CDR1 and CDR2 (germline): SGHNT, YYREEE (reference sequence). CDR3 residues: CASSPGTSGGQETQYF. Here the CDR3 DNA reads TGTGCCAGCAGCCCGGGGACTAGCGGGGGCCAAGAGACCCAGTACTTC. Full variable domain (remainder filled in from reference TRBV5-4 and TRBJ2-5): ETGVTQSPTHLIKTRGQQVTLRCSSQSGHNTVSWYQQALGQGPQFIFQYYREEENGRGNFPPRFSGLQFPNYSSELNVNALELDDSALYLCASSPGTSGGQETQYFGPGTRLLVL.

Only one count was recorded for this clone. The chain recombines TRBV3-1 (or the pseudogene TRBV3-2) with TRBJ2-3; TRBD2 might be the D (5 bases). Germline-derived CDR1 and CDR2 are LGHDT and YNNKEL (reference sequence). V gave up 0 bases and J gave up 5 bases, with 9 bases separating them. The CDR3 is 14 residues long. CDR3 region: CASSQELSGDTQYF. DNA of the CDR3: TGTGCCAGCAGCCAAGAACTAAGCGGAGATACGCAGTATTTT.